The source of this T cell receptor (beta chain) is a study of blood T cell repertoires in COVID-19. Study context: Nucleic acid was either cDNA or gDNA, and it came from T cells, B-cell-depleted T cells, or PBMCs.

Germline trimming cut 5 bases from V and 5 bases from J; bases unmatched to any gene: 9. CDR1 SGHTA and CDR2 FQGNSA come from the germline V gene. There are 15 residues in the CDR3. Only in-frame clones appear in the TCRdb table, and some are missing; sequencing was by immunoSEQ multiplex PCR. Of 65,000 to 75,000 clones listed, 60% to 80% were seen once; the top ten hold 10% to 15%. The material sequenced was peripheral blood. The V gene is TRBV7-2, the J gene TRBJ1-1; 9 bases fit TRBD1. This receptor was taken from a human donor in a cohort sampled during active COVID-19. The CDR3 bases are TGTGCCAGCAGCACCGCCGGGACAGGGTCGACTGAAGCTTTCTTT. It specifies CASSTAGTGSTEAFF.